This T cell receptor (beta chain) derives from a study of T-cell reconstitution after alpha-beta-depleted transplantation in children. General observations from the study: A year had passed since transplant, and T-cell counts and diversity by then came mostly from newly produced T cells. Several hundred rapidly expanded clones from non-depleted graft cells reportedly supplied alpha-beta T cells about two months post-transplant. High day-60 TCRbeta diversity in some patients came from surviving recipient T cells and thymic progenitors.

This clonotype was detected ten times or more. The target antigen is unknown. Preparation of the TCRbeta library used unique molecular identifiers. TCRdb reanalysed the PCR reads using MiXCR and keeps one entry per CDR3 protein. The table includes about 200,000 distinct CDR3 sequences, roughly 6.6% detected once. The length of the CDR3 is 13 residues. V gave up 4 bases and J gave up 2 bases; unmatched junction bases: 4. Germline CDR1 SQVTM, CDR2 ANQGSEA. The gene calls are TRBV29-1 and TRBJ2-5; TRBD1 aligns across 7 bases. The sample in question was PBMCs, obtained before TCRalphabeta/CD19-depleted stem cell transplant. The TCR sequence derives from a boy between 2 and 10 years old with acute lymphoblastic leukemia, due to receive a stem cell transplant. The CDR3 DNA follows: TGCAGCGTTGTTCCAGGGGGTCAAGAGACCCAGTACTTC. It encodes CSVVPGGQETQYF. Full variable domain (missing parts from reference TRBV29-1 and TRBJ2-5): SAVISQKPSRDICQRGTSLTIQCQVDSQVTMMFWYRQQPGQSLTLIATANQGSEATYESGFVIDKFPISRPNLTFSTLTVSNMSPEDSSIYLCSVVPGGQETQYFGPGTRLLVL.